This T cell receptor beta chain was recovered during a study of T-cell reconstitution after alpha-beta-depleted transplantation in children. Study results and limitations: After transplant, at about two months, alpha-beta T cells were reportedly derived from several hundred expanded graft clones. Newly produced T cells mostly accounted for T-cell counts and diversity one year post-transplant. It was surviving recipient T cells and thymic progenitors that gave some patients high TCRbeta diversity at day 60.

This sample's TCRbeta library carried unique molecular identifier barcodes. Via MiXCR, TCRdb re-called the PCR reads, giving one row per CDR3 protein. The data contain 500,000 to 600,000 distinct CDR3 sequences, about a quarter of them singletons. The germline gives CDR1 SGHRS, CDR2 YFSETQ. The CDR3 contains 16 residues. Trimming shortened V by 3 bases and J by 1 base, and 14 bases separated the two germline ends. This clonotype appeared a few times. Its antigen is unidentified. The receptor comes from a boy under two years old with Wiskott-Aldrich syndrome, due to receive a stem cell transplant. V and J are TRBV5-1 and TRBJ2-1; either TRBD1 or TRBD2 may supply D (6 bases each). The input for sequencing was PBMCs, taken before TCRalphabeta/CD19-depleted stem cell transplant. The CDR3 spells CASSWGDTSSYNEQFF. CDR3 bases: TGCGCCAGCAGCTGGGGGGACACCTCGTCCTACAATGAGCAGTTCTTC.